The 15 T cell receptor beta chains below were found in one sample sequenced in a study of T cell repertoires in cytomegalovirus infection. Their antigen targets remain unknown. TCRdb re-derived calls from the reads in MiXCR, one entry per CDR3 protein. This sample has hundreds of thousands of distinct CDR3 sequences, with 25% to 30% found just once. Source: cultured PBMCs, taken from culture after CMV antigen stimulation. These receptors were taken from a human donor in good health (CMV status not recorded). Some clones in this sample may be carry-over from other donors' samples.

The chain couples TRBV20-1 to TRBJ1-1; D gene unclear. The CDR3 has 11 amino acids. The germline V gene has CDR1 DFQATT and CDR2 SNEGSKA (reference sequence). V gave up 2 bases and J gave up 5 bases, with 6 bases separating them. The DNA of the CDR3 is TGCAGTGCTAGATCCTTAACTGAAGCTTTCTTT. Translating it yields CSARSLTEAFF.

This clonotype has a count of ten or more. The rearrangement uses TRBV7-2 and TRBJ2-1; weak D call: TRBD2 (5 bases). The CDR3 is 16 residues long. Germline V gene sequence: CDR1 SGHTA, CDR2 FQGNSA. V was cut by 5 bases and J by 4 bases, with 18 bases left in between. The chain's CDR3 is CASSPLGSAIYNEQFF. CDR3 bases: TGTGCCAGCAGCCCTTTGGGGAGCGCAATATACAATGAGCAGTTCTTC.

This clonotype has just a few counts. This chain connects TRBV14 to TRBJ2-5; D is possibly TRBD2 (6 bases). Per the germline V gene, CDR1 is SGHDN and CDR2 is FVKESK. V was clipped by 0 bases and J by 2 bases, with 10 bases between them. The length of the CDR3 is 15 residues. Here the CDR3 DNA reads TGTGCCAGCAGCCAAGATTTCCGGGGGCAAGAGACCCAGTACTTC. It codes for CASSQDFRGQETQYF.

The CDR3 DNA is TGTGCCAGTAGTCTTCCTTCCCAAAAACTGTTTTTT. Translated, it gives CASSLPSQKLFF. This chain uses TRBV19 with TRBJ1-4, with D unclear. The CDR3 consists of 12 residues. Trimming cost V 5 bases and J 9 bases, with 10 bases left between them. Looked up from germline, CDR1 is LNHDA and CDR2 is SQIVND (reference sequence). The full variable domain, its missing parts supplied by reference TRBV19 and TRBJ1-4, is DGGITQSPKYLFRKEGQNVTLSCEQNLNHDAMYWYRQDPGQGLRLIYYSQIVNDFQKGDIAEGYSVSREKKESFPLTVTSAQKNPTAFYLCASSLPSQKLFFGSGTQLSVL.

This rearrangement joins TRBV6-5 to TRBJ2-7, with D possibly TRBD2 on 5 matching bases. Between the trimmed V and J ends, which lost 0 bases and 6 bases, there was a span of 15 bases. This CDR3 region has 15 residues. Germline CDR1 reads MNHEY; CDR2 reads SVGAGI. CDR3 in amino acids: CASSYSRELRGEQYF. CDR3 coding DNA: TGTGCCAGCAGTTACTCAAGGGAGCTCCGGGGCGAGCAGTACTTC.

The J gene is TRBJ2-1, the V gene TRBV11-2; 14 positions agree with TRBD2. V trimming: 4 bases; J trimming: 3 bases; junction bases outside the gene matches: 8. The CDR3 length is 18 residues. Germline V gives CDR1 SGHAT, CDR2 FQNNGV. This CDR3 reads CASSSRTSGGIVYNEQFF. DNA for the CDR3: TGTGCCAGCAGCTCCAGGACTAGCGGGGGGATAGTCTACAATGAGCAGTTCTTC. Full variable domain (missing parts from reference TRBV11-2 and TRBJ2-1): EAGVAQSPRYKIIEKRQSVAFWCNPISGHATLYWYQQILGQGPKLLIQFQNNGVVDDSQLPKDRFSAERLKGVDSTLKIQPAKLEDSAVYLCASSSRTSGGIVYNEQFFGPGTRLTVL.

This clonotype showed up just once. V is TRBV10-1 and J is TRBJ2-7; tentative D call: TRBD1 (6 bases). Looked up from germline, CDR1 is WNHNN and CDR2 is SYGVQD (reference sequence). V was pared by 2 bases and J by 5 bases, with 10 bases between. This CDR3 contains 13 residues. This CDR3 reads CASSETGWHEQYF. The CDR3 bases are TGCGCCAGCAGTGAGACAGGGTGGCACGAGCAGTACTTC.

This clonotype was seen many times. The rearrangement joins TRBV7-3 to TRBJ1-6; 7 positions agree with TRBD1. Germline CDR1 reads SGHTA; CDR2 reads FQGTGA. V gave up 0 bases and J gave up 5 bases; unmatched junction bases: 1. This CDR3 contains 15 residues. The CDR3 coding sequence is TGTGCCAGCAGCTTAACGGGACAGAATAATTCACCCCTCCACTTT. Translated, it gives CASSLTGQNNSPLHF. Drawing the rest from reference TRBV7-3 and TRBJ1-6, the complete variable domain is GAGVSQTPSNKVTEKGKYVELRCDPISGHTALYWYRQSLGQGPEFLIYFQGTGAADDSGLPNDRFFAVRPEGSVSTLKIQRTERGDSAVYLCASSLTGQNNSPLHFGNGTRLTVT.

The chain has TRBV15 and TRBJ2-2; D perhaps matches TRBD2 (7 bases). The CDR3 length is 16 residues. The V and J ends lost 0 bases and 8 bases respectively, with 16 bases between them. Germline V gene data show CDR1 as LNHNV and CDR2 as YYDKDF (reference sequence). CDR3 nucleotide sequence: TGTGCCACCAGCAGAGATCGAACAGGGAGGGAAGGGGAGCTGTTTTTT. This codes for CATSRDRTGREGELFF.

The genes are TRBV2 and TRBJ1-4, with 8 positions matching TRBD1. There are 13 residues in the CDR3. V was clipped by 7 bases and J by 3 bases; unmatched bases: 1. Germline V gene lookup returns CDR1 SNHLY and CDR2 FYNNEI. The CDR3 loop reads CASMGQANEKLFF. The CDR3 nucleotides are TGTGCCAGCATGGGACAGGCTAATGAAAAACTGTTTTTT.

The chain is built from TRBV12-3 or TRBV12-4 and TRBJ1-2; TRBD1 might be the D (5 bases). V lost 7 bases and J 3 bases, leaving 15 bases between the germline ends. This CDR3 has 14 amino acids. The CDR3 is CASTVGGRDYGYTF. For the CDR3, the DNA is TGTGCCAGCACGGTCGGGGGTAGGGACTATGGCTACACCTTC.

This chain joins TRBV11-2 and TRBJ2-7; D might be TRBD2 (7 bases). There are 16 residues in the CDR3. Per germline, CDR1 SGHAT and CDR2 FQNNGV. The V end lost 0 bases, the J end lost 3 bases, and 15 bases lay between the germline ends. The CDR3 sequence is CASSLDLRGANYEQYF. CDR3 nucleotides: TGTGCCAGCAGCTTAGACCTCCGGGGGGCGAACTACGAGCAGTACTTC.

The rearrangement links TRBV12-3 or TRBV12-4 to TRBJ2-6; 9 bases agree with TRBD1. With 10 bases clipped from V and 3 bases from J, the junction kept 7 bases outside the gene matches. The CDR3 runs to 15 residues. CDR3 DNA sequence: TGTGCCACTCAACAGGGGGCAGATGGGGCCAACGTCCTGACTTTC. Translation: CATQQGADGANVLTF.

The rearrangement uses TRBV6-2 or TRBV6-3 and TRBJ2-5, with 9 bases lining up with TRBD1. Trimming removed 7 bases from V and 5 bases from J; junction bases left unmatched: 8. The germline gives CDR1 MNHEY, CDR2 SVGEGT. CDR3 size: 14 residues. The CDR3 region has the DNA TGTGCCAGCAAAACACAGGGGGCTTATGAGACCCAGTACTTC. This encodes CASKTQGAYETQYF.

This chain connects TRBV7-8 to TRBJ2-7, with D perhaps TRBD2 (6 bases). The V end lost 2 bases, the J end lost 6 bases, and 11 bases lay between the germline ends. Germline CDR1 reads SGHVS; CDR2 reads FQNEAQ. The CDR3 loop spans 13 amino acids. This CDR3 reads CASSLKAGGEQYF. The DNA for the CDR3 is TGTGCCAGCAGCTTAAAAGCGGGCGGCGAGCAGTACTTC.